These 26 T cell receptor beta chains came from one sample sequenced in a study of cytomegalovirus exposure and HLA in healthy donors. 60 Vbeta and 13 Jbeta primers were used in PCR. Only in-frame clones appear in the TCRdb table, and some are missing; sequencing was by immunoSEQ multiplex PCR. The sample table includes 130,000 or so clones. Sequencing was done on a sample of PBMCs. These receptors all come from a woman in her fifties or sixties in good health and CMV-seronegative.

The chain is built from TRBV6-1 and TRBJ1-2; 9 nucleotides agree with TRBD1. The V gene end was trimmed by 1 base and the J gene end by 5 bases; junction bases not matched to a gene: 5. Germline V lookup: CDR1 MNHNS, CDR2 SASEGT. The CDR3 is 15 residues long. CDR3 coding DNA: TGTGCCAGCAGTGAAGGACAGGGGGTCTTATATGGCTACACCTTC. Residues: CASSEGQGVLYGYTF.

The J gene is TRBJ2-1, the V gene TRBV27, with 8 bases lining up with TRBD2. CDR1 is MNHEY and CDR2 is SMNVEV in the germline V gene (reference sequence). The trim removed 9 bases at V and 8 bases at J, leaving 12 bases unmatched. The CDR3 is made up of 14 amino acids. The chain's CDR3 is CASRARGGSDEQFF. CDR3 DNA: TGTGCCAGTCGAGCCCGGGGGGGCAGTGATGAGCAGTTCTTC.

The rearrangement joins TRBV18 to TRBJ1-1; 7 bases align to TRBD1. The CDR3 has 16 residues. Germline trimming cut 6 bases from V and 1 base from J; bases unmatched to any gene: 11. Germline V lookup: CDR1 KGHSH, CDR2 LQKENI. CDR3 residues: CASSLGGGRGNTEAFF. The CDR3 region has the DNA TGTGCCAGCTCCCTCGGAGGGGGCCGGGGGAACACTGAAGCTTTCTTT.

This chain uses TRBV2 with TRBJ2-1; TRBD2 matches at 10 bases. After removal of 0 bases from V and 9 bases from J, the junction contained 8 bases not matched to a gene. The CDR3 covers 16 residues. CDR1 SNHLY and CDR2 FYNNEI come from the germline V gene. DNA of the CDR3: TGTGCCAGCAGTGAAGCGGAGGCCCTAGCGGGAGCTGAGCAGTTCTTC. Translated, it gives CASSEAEALAGAEQFF.

DNA for the CDR3: TGTGCCAGCACCCGACTTTCCAGCTCCTACGAGCAGTACTTC. Translated: CASTRLSSSYEQYF. V gene TRBV27 combines with J gene TRBJ2-7, with D hard to call. The CDR3 spans 14 residues. Germline-derived CDR1 and CDR2 are MNHEY and SMNVEV (reference sequence). The V end was cut by 7 bases, the J end by 0 bases, with 13 bases between.

The chain couples TRBV28 to TRBJ1-5; D gene unclear. There are 11 residues in the CDR3. V was trimmed by 7 bases and J by 7 bases, leaving 8 bases between them. The germline gives CDR1 MDHEN, CDR2 SYDVKM. The CDR3, as DNA: TGTGCCAGCAACGGGGAACAGCCCCAGCATTTT. This translates into CASNGEQPQHF.

V and J are TRBV28 and TRBJ1-6; TRBD1 agrees at 7 bases. With 1 base clipped from V and 18 bases from J, the junction kept 6 bases outside the gene matches. Germline V gene sequence: CDR1 MDHEN, CDR2 SYDVKM. The CDR3 runs to 12 residues. The CDR3 loop reads CASSLSGNRGHF. For the CDR3, the DNA is TGTGCCAGCAGTTTATCTGGGAACAGGGGCCACTTT. The entire variable domain, with the rest obtained from reference TRBV28 and TRBJ1-6, is as follows: DVKVTQSSRYLVKRTGEKVFLECVQDMDHENMFWYRQDPGLGLRLIYFSYDVKMKEKGDIPEGYSVSREKKERFSLILESASTNQTSMYLCASSLSGNRGHFGNGTRLTVT.

This sequence joins TRBV27 and TRBJ1-1; D not certain. Trimming removed 4 bases from V and 10 bases from J, with 13 bases in between. The germline V gene encodes CDR1 MNHEY and CDR2 SMNVEV (reference sequence). The CDR3 sequence is 12 residues long. The CDR3 region is CASSSSSSGAFF. The CDR3 DNA reads TGTGCCAGCAGTTCCTCTTCCTCGGGAGCTTTCTTT.

CDR3 sequence reads: CASSGGTSGNHEQYF. The CDR3 coding sequence is TGTGCCAGCAGTGGGGGGACTAGCGGGAACCACGAGCAGTACTTC. This sequence joins TRBV2 and TRBJ2-7; TRBD2 aligns across 13 bases. Germline V lookup: CDR1 SNHLY, CDR2 FYNNEI. V lost 4 bases and J lost 5; bases outside the gene matches: 5. The CDR3 extends over 15 amino acids.

The V and J genes are TRBV30 and TRBJ2-2; 9 bases line up with TRBD2. V dropped 3 bases and J dropped 0; count of bases not matched to a gene: 2. Per the germline V gene, CDR1 is GTSNPN and CDR2 is SVGIG (reference sequence). The CDR3 consists of 15 residues. For the CDR3, the DNA is TGTGCCTGGAGGGGACTAGCAGCGAACACCGGGGAGCTGTTTTTT. Its translation is CAWRGLAANTGELFF.

The chain uses TRBV2 and TRBJ1-1; tentatively, D is TRBD1 (6 bases). Germline loops: CDR1 SNHLY, CDR2 FYNNEI. V was shortened by 10 bases and J by 1 base, with 19 bases between the two germline ends. There are 15 residues in the CDR3. The CDR3 spells CANEVTDSKNTEAFF. The CDR3 nucleotides are TGTGCCAACGAGGTCACGGACAGTAAGAACACTGAAGCTTTCTTT.

The V call is TRBV27, the J call TRBJ2-3; 10 nucleotides agree with TRBD1. In germline, CDR1 is MNHEY, CDR2 SMNVEV (reference sequence). CDR3 length: 14 amino acids. The V and J ends lost 5 bases and 4 bases, in that order; junction bases with no gene match: 3. The CDR3 sequence is CASSDRGLADTQYF. CDR3 DNA sequence: TGTGCCAGCAGTGACAGGGGGCTCGCAGATACGCAGTATTTT.

This chain links TRBV28 with TRBJ2-2; D not resolved. There are 15 residues in the CDR3. V lost 5 bases to trimming and J lost 0 bases, with 10 bases between them. The V gene's germline CDR1 is MDHEN and CDR2 SYDVKM. The CDR3 DNA is TGTGCCAGCAGTACTTACAGAGCGAACACCGGGGAGCTGTTTTTT. The encoded protein is CASSTYRANTGELFF.

V is TRBV7-9 and J is TRBJ1-5; D possibly corresponds to TRBD1 (6 bases). The V gene lost 4 bases and the J gene lost 0 bases, with 19 bases spanning the gap. The CDR3 has 18 residues. Germline V gene data show CDR1 as SEHNR and CDR2 as FQNEAQ (reference sequence). CDR3 sequence (DNA): TGTGCCAGCAGCTCCAAGGGACATCGGGCCCTTAGCAATCAGCCCCAGCATTTT. The encoded protein is CASSSKGHRALSNQPQHF.

For the CDR3, the DNA is TGTGCCAGCGGACTGGGACAAATTAACACTGAAGCTTTCTTT. It is translated as CASGLGQINTEAFF. This chain links TRBV7-9 with TRBJ1-1, with TRBD1 as a possible D gene (6 bases). Per the germline V gene, CDR1 is SEHNR and CDR2 is FQNEAQ (reference sequence). This CDR3 is built from 14 residues. With 8 bases removed from V and 2 bases from J, the gap between germline ends came to 15 bases.

Comments on this clone: Its ends do not fully match the called genes, so a read error is possible. The V gene is TRBV7-3, the J gene TRBJ2-2, with D perhaps matching TRBD1 or TRBD2 (5 bases each). This CDR3 region has 15 residues. The germline gives CDR1 SGHTA, CDR2 FQGTGA. CDR3 sequence: CASSLTGLQRGELFF. The CDR3 bases are TGTGCCAGCAGCCTAACAGGACTTCAGCGTGGGGAGCTGTTTTTT.

The chain has TRBV5-1 and TRBJ2-3; 8 bases line up with TRBD2. The J segment lost 6 bases and the V segment lost 3 bases, leaving 12 bases of the junction unmatched. The V gene's germline CDR1 is SGHRS and CDR2 YFSETQ. This CDR3 has 16 amino acids. The CDR3: CASSSASSGGGDTQYF. Here the CDR3 DNA reads TGCGCCAGCAGCTCAGCCTCGAGCGGGGGCGGGGATACGCAGTATTTT.

J is TRBJ1-3 and V is TRBV21-1; whether TRBD1, the table's D call, matches the DNA was not checked. TRBV21-1 is assigned pseudogene status. This CDR3 comprises 15 residues. CDR3 amino acids: CASSKRDRVLNTIYF. The DNA of the CDR3 is TGTGCCAGCAGCAAACGGGACAGAGTTTTAAACACCATATATTTT.

J is TRBJ2-1 and V is TRBV10-1, with 10 bases matching TRBD2. Germline V CDR1 and CDR2: WNHNN, SYGVQD (reference sequence). The trim removed 5 bases at V and 6 bases at J, leaving 7 bases unmatched. The CDR3 is 15 residues long. CDR3 residues: CASSLAGARFNEQFF. CDR3 bases: TGCGCCAGCAGTCTAGCGGGGGCCCGCTTCAATGAGCAGTTCTTC.

This rearrangement joins TRBV2 to TRBJ1-5; D gene uncertain. CDR3 size: 14 residues. V dropped 5 bases and J dropped 3 bases, with 11 bases sitting between them. Germline-derived CDR1 and CDR2 are SNHLY and FYNNEI. As DNA, the CDR3 is TGTGCCAGCAGTTGGACGGACTCCAATCAGCCCCAGCATTTT. Amino acid sequence: CASSWTDSNQPQHF.

The rearrangement uses TRBV4-2 and TRBJ2-3, with 10 positions matching TRBD2. This CDR3 spans 16 amino acids. Losses at the gene ends were 1 base for V and 8 bases for J; bases not matched to a gene: 9. Germline lookup yields CDR1 LGHNA and CDR2 YNFKEQ. CDR3 in amino acids: CASSQASSGSMSTQYF. CDR3 in DNA: TGTGCCAGCAGCCAAGCCTCTAGCGGGAGCATGAGTACGCAGTATTTT.

The rearrangement joins TRBV9 to TRBJ1-6; D not resolved. Germline V gives CDR1 SGDLS, CDR2 YYNGEE. The CDR3 spans 18 residues. V shed 3 bases and J shed 0 bases, with 16 bases lying between them. CDR3 in amino acids: CASSDGTAGSSYNSPLHF. The CDR3 DNA reads TGTGCCAGCAGCGATGGAACTGCGGGGAGCTCCTATAATTCACCCCTCCACTTT. Full variable domain (outside the CDR3, taken from reference TRBV9 and TRBJ1-6): DSGVTQTPKHLITATGQRVTLRCSPRSGDLSVYWYQQSLDQGLQFLIQYYNGEERAKGNILERFSAQQFPDLHSELNLSSLELGDSALYFCASSDGTAGSSYNSPLHFGNGTRLTVT.

This sequence joins TRBV27 and TRBJ2-2; TRBD1 aligns across 7 bases. This CDR3 contains 15 residues. Germline V gene data show CDR1 as MNHEY and CDR2 as SMNVEV (reference sequence). With V trimmed by 0 bases and J by 7 bases, 5 bases remained unmatched. The chain's CDR3 is CASSLSGGLVGELFF. The CDR3 nucleotides read TGTGCCAGCAGTTTATCAGGGGGCTTGGTCGGGGAGCTGTTTTTT.

Details on this clone: Within the sample, other DNA sequences also encode this same CDR3. The V call is TRBV18, the J call TRBJ2-5, with D unclear. V lost 3 bases and J lost 1, with 6 bases in between. In germline, CDR1 is KGHSH, CDR2 LQKENI. This CDR3 comprises 13 residues. CDR3: CASSPGRQETQYF. The CDR3 DNA sequence: TGTGCCAGCTCACCGGGCCGCCAAGAGACCCAGTACTTC.

The chain carries TRBV5-1 and TRBJ2-5; 8 bases are a match to TRBD1. The V segment lost 9 bases and the J segment 0 bases; nucleotides outside the gene matches: 7. This CDR3 spans 14 amino acids. The germline V gene has CDR1 SGHRS and CDR2 YFSETQ. Here the CDR3 DNA reads TGCGCCACCAGGACAGGGTACAACCAAGAGACCCAGTACTTC. Translating gives CATRTGYNQETQYF.

J is TRBJ1-1 and V is TRBV5-6; no clear D. Germline V gene lookup returns CDR1 SGHDT and CDR2 YYEEEE. The CDR3 is 13 residues long. Deletions cut 1 base from V and 0 bases from J, with 4 bases between. The CDR3 sequence is CASSLLMNTEAFF. In nucleotides, the CDR3 is TGTGCCAGCAGCTTGCTTATGAACACTGAAGCTTTCTTT.